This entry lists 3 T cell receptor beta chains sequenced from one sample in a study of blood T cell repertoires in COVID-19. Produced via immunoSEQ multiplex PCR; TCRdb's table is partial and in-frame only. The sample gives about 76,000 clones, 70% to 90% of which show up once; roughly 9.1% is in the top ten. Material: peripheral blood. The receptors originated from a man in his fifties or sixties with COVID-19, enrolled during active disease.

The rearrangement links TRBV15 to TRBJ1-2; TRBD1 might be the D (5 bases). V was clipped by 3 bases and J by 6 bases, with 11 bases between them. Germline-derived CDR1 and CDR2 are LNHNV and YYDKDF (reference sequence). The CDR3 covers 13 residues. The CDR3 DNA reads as TGTGCCACCAGCAGTGCTCAGGGAAATGGCTACACCTTC. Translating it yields CATSSAQGNGYTF.

The CDR3 is CASSRGSGELFF. The CDR3 DNA is TGTGCCAGCAGCCGAGGATCCGGGGAGCTGTTTTTT. The V and J genes are TRBV3-1 (or the pseudogene TRBV3-2) and TRBJ2-2; no definite D call. This CDR3 has 12 amino acids. The V and J ends lost 4 bases and 6 bases respectively, with 6 bases between them. CDR1 LGHDT and CDR2 YNNKEL come from the germline V gene (reference sequence).

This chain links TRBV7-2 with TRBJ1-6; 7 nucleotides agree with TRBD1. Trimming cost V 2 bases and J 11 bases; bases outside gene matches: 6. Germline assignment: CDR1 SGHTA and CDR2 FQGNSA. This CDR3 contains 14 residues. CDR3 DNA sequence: TGTGCCAGCAGCTTAAGGACAGGTGGACCACCCCTCCACTTT. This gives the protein CASSLRTGGPPLHF.